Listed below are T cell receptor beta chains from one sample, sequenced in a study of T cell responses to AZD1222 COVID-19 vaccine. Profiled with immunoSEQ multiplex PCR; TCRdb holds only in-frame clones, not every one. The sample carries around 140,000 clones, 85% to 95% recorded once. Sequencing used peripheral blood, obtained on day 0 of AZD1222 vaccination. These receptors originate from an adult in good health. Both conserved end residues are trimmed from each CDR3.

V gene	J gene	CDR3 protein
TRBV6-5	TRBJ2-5	ASTTGGQQETQY
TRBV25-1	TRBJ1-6	ASSEGGIDSPLH
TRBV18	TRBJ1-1	ASSPQGGTEAF
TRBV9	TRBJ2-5	ASSVDLPRGGLLETQY
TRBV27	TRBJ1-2	ASSLGGDYGYT
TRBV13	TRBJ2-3	ASSLRTGVADTQY
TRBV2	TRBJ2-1	ASSELPKPYNEQF
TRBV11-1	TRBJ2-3	ASSLDLLAADTQY
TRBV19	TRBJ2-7	ASSVTGPTYEQY
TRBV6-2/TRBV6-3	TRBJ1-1	ASSYGPGHPPNTEAF
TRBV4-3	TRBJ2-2	ASSQGYGAPGELF
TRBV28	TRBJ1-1	ASSLNQGPAF
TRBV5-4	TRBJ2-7	ASSLNGRAFYEQY